The 10 T cell receptor beta chains below come from one sample, sequenced in a study of T-cell memory formation after mild COVID-19. TCRdb reprocessed the 5' RACE reads via MiXCR and lists one record per CDR3 protein. Found here are hundreds of thousands of distinct CDR3 sequences, 20% to 25% of them singletons; the top ten hold about 10%. Sequencing was carried out using PBMCs or a T cell subset sorted from them (not recorded which). The source of these receptors is an adult woman who had mild COVID-19 (a few samples of this study predate the infection). Cell type and time point are not known.

The V gene is TRBV6-1, the J gene TRBJ1-5, with 8 bases fitting TRBD1. The germline gives CDR1 MNHNS, CDR2 SASEGT. The CDR3 length is 14 residues. V dropped 6 bases and J dropped 6; count of bases not matched to a gene: 7. Here the CDR3 DNA reads TGTGCCAGCAGAACCGACAGGGGACTTCAGCCCCAGCATTTT. As protein: CASRTDRGLQPQHF.

This clonotype came up a few times. The CDR3 sequence is CASSAPGDAWPQHF. For the CDR3, the DNA is TGTGCCAGCAGCGCCCCGGGGGATGCATGGCCCCAGCATTTT. V usage is TRBV3-1 and J usage is TRBJ1-5; TRBD1 might be the D (5 bases). Germline V gives CDR1 LGHDT, CDR2 YNNKEL (reference sequence). V lost 5 bases and J lost 9, with 17 bases in between. The CDR3 is made up of 14 amino acids.

This clonotype was seen only a few times. The chain carries TRBV12-3 or TRBV12-4 and TRBJ2-5; TRBD1 matches at 7 bases. V trimming: 1 base; J trimming: 3 bases; junction bases outside the gene matches: 5. The CDR3 totals 15 residues. The CDR3 nucleotides are TGTGCCAGCAGTTTAGTGTTCAGGGGGAAAGAGACCCAGTACTTC. Its protein product is CASSLVFRGKETQYF.

A single count supports this clonotype. This rearrangement joins TRBV27 to TRBJ1-5; no definite D call. The CDR3 is 13 residues long. The V gene lost 6 bases and the J gene lost 2 bases, with 8 bases spanning the gap. The germline gives CDR1 MNHEY, CDR2 SMNVEV (reference sequence). CDR3 in DNA: TGTGCCAGCAGCGGGGTTGGCAATCAGCCCCAGCATTTT. This encodes CASSGVGNQPQHF.

This clonotype appeared a few times. This chain links TRBV3-1 with TRBJ1-3; D remains ambiguous. This CDR3 spans 12 amino acids. The V gene lost 3 bases and the J gene lost 9 bases, with 9 bases spanning the gap. Germline V gene sequence: CDR1 LGHDT, CDR2 YNNKEL (reference sequence). The CDR3 loop is CASSQGSVTIYF. CDR3 nucleotides: TGTGCCAGCAGCCAGGGGAGTGTCACCATATATTTT.

This clonotype has only a few counts. The chain links TRBV29-1 to TRBJ1-1, with D perhaps matching TRBD1 (5 bases). This CDR3 spans 14 amino acids. V shed 8 bases and J shed 1 base, with 17 bases lying between them. Germline loops: CDR1 SQVTM, CDR2 ANQGSEA. CDR3 sequence reads: CSSFSGTANTEAFF. CDR3 coding DNA: TGCAGCTCCTTTTCCGGGACGGCGAACACTGAAGCTTTCTTT.

The V call is TRBV9, the J call TRBJ2-1, with D perhaps being TRBD1 or TRBD2 (6 bases each). There are 14 residues in the CDR3. CDR1 and CDR2 from the germline V gene are SGDLS and YYNGEE. V dropped 0 bases and J dropped 7 bases, with 11 bases sitting between them. In DNA, the CDR3 is TGTGCCAGCAGCGTAGACCGGGGGCTAAATGAGCAGTTCTTC. It specifies CASSVDRGLNEQFF.

The chain has TRBV30 and TRBJ2-2; 10 nucleotides agree with TRBD2. The CDR3 is made up of 17 amino acids. The germline CDR1 and CDR2 sequences are GTSNPN and SVGIG (reference sequence). The V segment lost 5 bases and the J segment 2 bases; nucleotides outside the gene matches: 11. The DNA of the CDR3 is TGTGCCTGGGGGGGAGATAGGACTAGCGGTAACACCGGGGAGCTGTTTTTT. Translating gives CAWGGDRTSGNTGELFF. Filled out from reference TRBV30 and TRBJ2-2, the complete variable domain reads SQTIHQWPATLVQPVGSPLSLECTVEGTSNPNLYWYRQAAGRGLQLLFYSVGIGQISSEVPQNLSASRPQDRQFILSSKKLLLSDSGFYLCAWGGDRTSGNTGELFFGEGSRLTVL.

The rearrangement uses TRBV29-1 and TRBJ1-4; 7 positions agree with TRBD1. Germline-derived CDR1 and CDR2 are SQVTM and ANQGSEA. The CDR3 totals 13 residues. The ends lost 7 bases at V and 8 bases at J; junction bases unmatched: 10. DNA for the CDR3: TGCAGCGCCCCTGAGGGGGCTGGGGAAAAACTGTTTTTT. Translated, it gives CSAPEGAGEKLFF.

V gene TRBV6-1 combines with J gene TRBJ2-5; 7 nucleotides match TRBD1. Germline CDR1 and CDR2: MNHNS and SASEGT. The CDR3 is made up of 15 amino acids. V lost 0 bases to trimming and J lost 4 bases; unmatched junction nucleotides: 5. CDR3 nucleotides: TGTGCCAGCAGTGAAGCGAAGGGGGCGGGAGAGACCCAGTACTTC. It is translated as CASSEAKGAGETQYF.